This entry features one TCR beta chain sequence. Authors' data handling: The authors estimated nucleated cell counts from reference gene primer amplification. TCRdb's copy holds only in-frame clones and misses some; the assay was immunoSEQ multiplex PCR. V and J calls and clone size follow that table, whereas D and trimming were derived from the DNA. Seen here are under 80,000 clones, 85% observed once, and the top ten hold roughly 5.5%. Trimming took off 7 bases at V and 4 bases at J, with 11 bases between the two ends. Per germline, CDR1 ENHRY and CDR2 SYGVKD. The length of the CDR3 is 13 residues. The sample is drawn from a study of blood T cell repertoires in COVID-19. Overall study: Collection of acute and convalescent COVID-19 samples took place in the United States, Italy and Spain. Sources were T cells, B-cell-depleted T cells, or PBMCs; the material itself was cDNA or gDNA.

This sequence originates from a man between 65 and 79 years old with acute or convalescent COVID-19. Sequenced sample: peripheral blood. The chain has TRBV10-3 and TRBJ2-1; a possible D gene is TRBD1 (6 bases). The CDR3 loop is CAINRDQYNEQFF. Here the CDR3 DNA reads TGTGCCATCAACAGGGACCAGTACAATGAGCAGTTCTTC.